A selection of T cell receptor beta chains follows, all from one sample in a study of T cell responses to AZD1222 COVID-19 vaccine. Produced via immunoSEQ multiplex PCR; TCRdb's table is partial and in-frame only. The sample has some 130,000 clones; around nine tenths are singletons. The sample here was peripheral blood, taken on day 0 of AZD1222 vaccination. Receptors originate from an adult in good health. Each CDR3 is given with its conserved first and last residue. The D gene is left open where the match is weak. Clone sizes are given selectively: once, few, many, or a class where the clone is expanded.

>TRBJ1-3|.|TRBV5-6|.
TGTGCCAGACACACCGGGGACAAAGGAAACACCATATATTTT
CARHTGDKGNTIYF
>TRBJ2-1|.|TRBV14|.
TGTGCCAGCAGCCGGCAGGGGGGTAGTTCGGATGAGCAGTTCTTC
CASSRQGGSSDEQFF
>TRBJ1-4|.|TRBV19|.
TGTGCCAGTAGTCCAAGGGGGACTTCAATCTTTTTT
CASSPRGTSIFF
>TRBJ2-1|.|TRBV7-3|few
TGTGCCAGCAGCTTGGACTTAAATGAGCAGTTCTTC
CASSLDLNEQFF
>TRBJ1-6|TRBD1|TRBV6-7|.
TGTGCCAGCAGTTACTCTCACAGGGGGCTGGGTTCACCCCTCCACTTT
CASSYSHRGLGSPLHF
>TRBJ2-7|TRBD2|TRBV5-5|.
TGTGCCAGCAGCTCCCGTGGGGGGGACTCCTACGAGCAGTACTTC
CASSSRGGDSYEQYF
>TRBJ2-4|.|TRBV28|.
TGTGCCAGCAGTTACGCTCCGGACAAAAACATTCAGTACTTC
CASSYAPDKNIQYF
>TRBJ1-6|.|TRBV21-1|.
TGTGCCAGCAGCAAATGTGGGAGCTCCTATAATTCACCCCTCCACTTT
CASSKCGSSYNSPLHF
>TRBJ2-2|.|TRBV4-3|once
TGCGCCAGCAGCCATGTAGGGGGGACGAACACCGGGGAGCTGTTTTTT
CASSHVGGTNTGELFF
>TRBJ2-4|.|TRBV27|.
TGTGCCAGCAGTAATTGGACAGGGGCGGGGGGCATTCAGTACTTC
CASSNWTGAGGIQYF
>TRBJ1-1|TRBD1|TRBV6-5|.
TGTGCCAGCTCTTCAGGGGGCAGCACTGAAGCTTTCTTT
CASSSGGSTEAFF
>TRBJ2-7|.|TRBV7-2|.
TGTGCCAGCAGCTTAGTAGTCTCCGCGGGGGAGCAGTACTTC
CASSLVVSAGEQYF
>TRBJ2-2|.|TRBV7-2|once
TGTGCCAGCAGCTCGACTAGAAACACCGGGGAGCTGTTTTTT
CASSSTRNTGELFF
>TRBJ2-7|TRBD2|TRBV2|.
TGTGCCAGCACACCCATGCCCCCGGGGGGAGAGCAGTACTTC
CASTPMPPGGEQYF
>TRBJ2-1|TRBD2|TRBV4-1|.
TGCGCCAGCAGCCAAGGACTAGCGGGGGGGAATGAGCAGTTCTTC
CASSQGLAGGNEQFF
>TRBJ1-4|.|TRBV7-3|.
TGTGCCAGCAGCTTAAGTAGGGCAACTAATGAAAAACTGTTTTTT
CASSLSRATNEKLFF
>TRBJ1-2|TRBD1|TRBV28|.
TGTGCCAGCAGGAATGGACAGGGGGCAGGTGGCTACACCTTC
CASRNGQGAGGYTF
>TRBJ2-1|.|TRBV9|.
TGTGCCAGCAGCGTAGAACCGTCGGCCTACAATGAGCAGTTCTTC
CASSVEPSAYNEQFF
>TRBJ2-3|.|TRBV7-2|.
TGTGCCAGCAGCTTAGACCTAGATACGCAGTATTTT
CASSLDLDTQYF
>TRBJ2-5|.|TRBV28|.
TGTGCCAGCAGGCTAACAGGGCCGGTAAAGACCCAGTACTTC
CASRLTGPVKTQYF